The TCR beta chain under discussion was sequenced for a study of T cell responses to AZD1222 COVID-19 vaccine. Some clones are missing from TCRdb's copy, which holds only in-frame ones; the method was immunoSEQ multiplex PCR. The repertoire includes over 35,000 clones, around three quarters of them detected once, and roughly 20% sits in the top ten. V lost 2 bases and J lost 1, with 11 bases in between. Per germline, CDR1 KGHSH and CDR2 LQKENI. The CDR3 has 15 residues. The chain employs TRBV18 and TRBJ1-1, with D possibly TRBD1 on 5 matching bases. The starting material was peripheral blood, obtained 28 days after the second dose of the MenACWY control vaccine. This receptor was taken from an adult who received the MenACWY meningococcal vaccine as a control. CDR3 nucleotide sequence: TGTGCCAGCTCACCAGTACAGGACCGGAACACTGAAGCTTTCTTT. Translating gives CASSPVQDRNTEAFF.